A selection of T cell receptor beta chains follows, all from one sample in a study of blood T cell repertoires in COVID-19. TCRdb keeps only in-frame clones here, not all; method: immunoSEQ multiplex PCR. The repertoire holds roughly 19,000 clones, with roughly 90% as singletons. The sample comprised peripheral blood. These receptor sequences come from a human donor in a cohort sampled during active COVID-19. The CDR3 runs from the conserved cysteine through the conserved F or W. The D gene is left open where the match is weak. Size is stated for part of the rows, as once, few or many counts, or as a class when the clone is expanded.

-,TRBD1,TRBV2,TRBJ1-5,CASDRDRGRQPQHF,TGTGCCAGCGACCGGGACAGGGGTCGGCAGCCCCAGCATTTT
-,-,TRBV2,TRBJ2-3,CASSEGQVTDTQYF,TGTGCCAGCAGTGAAGGGCAGGTCACAGATACGCAGTATTTT
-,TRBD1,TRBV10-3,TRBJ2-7,CAIRNRGYEQYF,TGTGCCATCAGAAACAGGGGATACGAGCAGTACTTC
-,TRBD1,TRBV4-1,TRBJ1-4,CASSLGEGAQGNEKLFF,TGCGCCAGCAGCCTAGGAGAGGGGGCGCAAGGTAATGAAAAACTGTTTTTT
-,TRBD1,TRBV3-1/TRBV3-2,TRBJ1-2,CASSQGVGGIGYTF,TGTGCCAGCAGCCAAGGGGTAGGGGGCATCGGCTACACCTTC
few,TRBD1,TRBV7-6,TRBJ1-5,CASSLVPPQGAGNQPQHF,TGTGCCAGCAGCTTAGTACCTCCACAGGGGGCGGGCAATCAGCCCCAGCATTTT
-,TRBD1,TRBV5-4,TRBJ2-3,CASSLGGQGFDTQYF,TGTGCCAGCAGCTTAGGAGGACAGGGGTTTGATACGCAGTATTTT
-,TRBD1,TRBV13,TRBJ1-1,CASSFGTEMNTEAFF,TGTGCCAGCAGCTTTGGGACAGAGATGAACACTGAAGCTTTCTTT
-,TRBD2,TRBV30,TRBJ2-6,CAWSGGGGRSGANVLTF,TGTGCCTGGAGTGGGGGGGGAGGTCGGTCTGGGGCCAACGTCCTGACTTTC
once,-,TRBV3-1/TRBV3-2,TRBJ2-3,CASSQGLATDTQYF,TGTGCCAGCAGCCAGGGGCTTGCCACAGATACGCAGTATTTT
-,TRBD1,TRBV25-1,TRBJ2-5,CASTGQGETQYF,TGTGCCAGCACGGGACAGGGAGAGACCCAGTACTTC
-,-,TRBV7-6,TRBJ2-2,CASSSDPKGGLFF,TGTGCCAGCAGCTCGGACCCGAAAGGGGGACTGTTTTTT
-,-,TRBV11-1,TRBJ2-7,CASSLLAEQYF,TGTGCCAGCAGCTTACTGGCCGAGCAGTACTTC
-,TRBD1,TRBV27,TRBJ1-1,CASSSGQGRGNTEAFF,TGTGCCAGCAGTTCAGGACAGGGAAGGGGGAACACTGAAGCTTTCTTT
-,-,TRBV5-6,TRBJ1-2,CASSSTRPVLEYTF,TGTGCCAGCAGCTCGACAAGGCCCGTTCTTGAGTACACCTTC
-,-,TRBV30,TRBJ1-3,CAWSWGRQNTIYF,TGTGCCTGGAGCTGGGGGCGCCAAAACACCATATATTTT
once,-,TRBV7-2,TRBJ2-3,CASSLRLGTLTDTQYF,TGTGCCAGCAGCTTACGACTAGGGACCCTCACAGATACGCAGTATTTT
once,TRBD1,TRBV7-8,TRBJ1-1,CASSLGQGMNTEAFF,TGTGCCAGCAGCTTAGGACAGGGAATGAACACTGAAGCTTTCTTT
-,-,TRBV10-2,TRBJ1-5,CASTQGYSNQPQHF,TGCGCCAGCACCCAGGGGTATAGCAATCAGCCCCAGCATTTT